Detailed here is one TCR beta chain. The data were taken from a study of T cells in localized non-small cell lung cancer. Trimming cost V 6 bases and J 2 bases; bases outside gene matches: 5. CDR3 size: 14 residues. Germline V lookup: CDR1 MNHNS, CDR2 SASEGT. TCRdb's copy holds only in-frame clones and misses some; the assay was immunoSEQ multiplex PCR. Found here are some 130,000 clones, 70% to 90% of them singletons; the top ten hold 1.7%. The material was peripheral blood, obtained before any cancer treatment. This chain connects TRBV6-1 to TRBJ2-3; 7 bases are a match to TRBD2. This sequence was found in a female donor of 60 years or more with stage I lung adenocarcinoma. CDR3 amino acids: CASRPSGSTDTQYF. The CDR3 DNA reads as TGTGCCAGCAGGCCTAGCGGTTCCACAGATACGCAGTATTTT.